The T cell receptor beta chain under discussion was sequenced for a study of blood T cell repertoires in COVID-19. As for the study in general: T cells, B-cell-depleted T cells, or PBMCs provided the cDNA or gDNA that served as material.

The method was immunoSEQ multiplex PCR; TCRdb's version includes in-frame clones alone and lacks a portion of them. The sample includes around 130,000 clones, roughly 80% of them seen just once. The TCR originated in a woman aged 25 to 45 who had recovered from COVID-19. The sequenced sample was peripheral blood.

This CDR3 reads CASSLAPGQGSAGYTF. In DNA, the CDR3 is TGCGCCAGCAGCTTGGCTCCGGGACAGGGGAGTGCTGGCTACACCTTC. The chain employs TRBV5-1 and TRBJ1-2, with 10 bases fitting TRBD1. Trimming cost V 0 bases and J 7 bases; bases outside gene matches: 9. This CDR3 is 16 amino acids long. Germline V gives CDR1 SGHRS, CDR2 YFSETQ.